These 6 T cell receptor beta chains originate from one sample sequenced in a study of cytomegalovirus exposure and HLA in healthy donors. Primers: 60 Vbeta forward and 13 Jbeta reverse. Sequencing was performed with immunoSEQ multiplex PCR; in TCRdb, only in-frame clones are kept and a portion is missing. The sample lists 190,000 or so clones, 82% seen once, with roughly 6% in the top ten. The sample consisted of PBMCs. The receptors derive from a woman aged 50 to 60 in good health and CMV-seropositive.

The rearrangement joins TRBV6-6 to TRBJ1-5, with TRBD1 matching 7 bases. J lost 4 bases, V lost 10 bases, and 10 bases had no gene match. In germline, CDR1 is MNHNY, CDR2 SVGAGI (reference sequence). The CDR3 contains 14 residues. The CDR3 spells CATQGGTANQPQHF. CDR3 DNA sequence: TGTGCCACCCAGGGTGGGACAGCTAATCAGCCCCAGCATTTT.

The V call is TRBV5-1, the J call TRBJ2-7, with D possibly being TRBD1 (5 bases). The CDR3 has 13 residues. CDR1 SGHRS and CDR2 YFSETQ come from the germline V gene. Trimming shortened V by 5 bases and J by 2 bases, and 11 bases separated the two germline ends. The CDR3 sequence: CASRKTGTYEQYF. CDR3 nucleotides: TGCGCCAGCAGGAAAACAGGTACCTACGAGCAGTACTTC.

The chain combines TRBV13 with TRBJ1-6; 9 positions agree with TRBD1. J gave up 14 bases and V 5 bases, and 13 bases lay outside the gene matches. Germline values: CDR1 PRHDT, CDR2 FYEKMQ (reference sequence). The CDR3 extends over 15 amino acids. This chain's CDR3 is CASSGGTGIQRTLHF. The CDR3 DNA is TGTGCCAGCAGCGGGGGGACAGGGATACAGAGAACCCTCCACTTT.

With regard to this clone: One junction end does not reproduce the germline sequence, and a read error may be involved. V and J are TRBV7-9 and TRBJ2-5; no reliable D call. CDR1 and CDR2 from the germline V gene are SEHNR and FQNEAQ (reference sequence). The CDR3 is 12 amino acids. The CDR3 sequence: CSSSSTQETQYF. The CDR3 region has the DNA TGTTCCAGCAGCTCTACCCAAGAGACCCAGTACTTC.

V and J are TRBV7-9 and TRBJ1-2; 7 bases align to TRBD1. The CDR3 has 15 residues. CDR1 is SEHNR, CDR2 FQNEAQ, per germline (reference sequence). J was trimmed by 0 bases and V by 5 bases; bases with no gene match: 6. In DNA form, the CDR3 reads TGTGCCAGCAGCCAGGGACAGCAAGCTAACTATGGCTACACCTTC. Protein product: CASSQGQQANYGYTF.

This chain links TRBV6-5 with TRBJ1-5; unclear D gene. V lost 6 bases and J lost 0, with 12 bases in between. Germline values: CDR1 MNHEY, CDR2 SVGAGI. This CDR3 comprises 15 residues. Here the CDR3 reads CASSSGSLSNQPQHF. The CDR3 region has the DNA TGTGCCAGCAGCTCCGGGAGTCTTAGCAATCAGCCCCAGCATTTT.